This T cell receptor beta chain appears in the sequencing data of a study of PD-1 blockade in classical Hodgkin lymphoma. Turning to the study itself: Patients got intravenous nivolumab 3 mg/kg every 2 weeks.

As for this clone: Its antigen is unidentified.

The CDR3 covers 13 residues. Trimming took 6 bases from V and 7 from J; bases not matched to a gene: 5. CDR1 MDHEN and CDR2 SYDVKM come from the germline V gene. Autologous stem cell transplantation was followed by relapse in every patient, and brentuximab vedotin exposure varied. TCRdb's table, derived via immunoSEQ multiplex PCR, lists solely in-frame clones and lacks some. The sample lists approximately 27,000 clones, roughly three quarters occurring once. Points from the study as a whole: Repertoire difference causes, possibly disease activity or prior therapy, remain undefined. By cycle point C4D1, TCR diversity had risen significantly in CD4+ cells (but not CD8+ cells). Patients who began taking nivolumab under 1 year after ASCT were left out.

The gene calls are TRBV28 and TRBJ1-4; 7 bases agree with TRBD1. The sequencing used peripheral blood mononuclear cells (PBMCs), collected before the second cycle of nivolumab. This clonotype was obtained from a human donor with classical Hodgkin lymphoma. The CDR3 loop reads CASRTPGGEKLFF. CDR3 bases: TGTGCCAGCAGGACCCCAGGGGGTGAAAAACTGTTTTTT.